A single sample is the source of the 9 T cell receptor beta chains below, sequenced in a study of T-cell reconstitution after alpha-beta-depleted transplantation in children. Unique molecular identifiers featured in how the TCRbeta library was prepared. TCRdb independently ran MiXCR on the PCR reads; one entry per CDR3 protein. The sample records over 550,000 distinct CDR3 sequences, over 9.5% being singletons. Sequenced here: PBMCs from the stem cell graft donor, sampled from the stem cell graft. The receptors here all came from a human donor who donated a stem cell graft to a child with acute myeloid leukemia.

V usage is TRBV20-1 and J usage is TRBJ2-3, with D tentatively TRBD1 (5 bases). CDR3 length: 14 residues. CDR1 and CDR2 from the germline V gene are DFQATT and SNEGSKA (reference sequence). Trimming shortened V by 0 bases and J by 3 bases, and 10 bases separated the two germline ends. The CDR3 sequence: CSARDGSGTDTQYF. CDR3 nucleotide sequence: TGCAGTGCTAGAGATGGTTCAGGGACAGATACGCAGTATTTT.

This clonotype was seen many times. The chain combines TRBV15 with TRBJ2-7; the match to TRBD2 covers 14 bases. The V and J ends lost 6 bases and 6 bases, in that order; junction bases with no gene match: 13. CDR1 is LNHNV and CDR2 is YYDKDF in the germline V gene (reference sequence). The CDR3 extends over 17 amino acids. CDR3 sequence: CATRGLGLAGELSEQYF. Written as DNA, the CDR3 is TGTGCCACCAGAGGCCTGGGACTAGCGGGAGAGTTGAGCGAGCAGTACTTC.

The V call is TRBV7-2, the J call TRBJ2-3; D possibly matches TRBD1 or TRBD2 (5 bases each). Germline V gene lookup returns CDR1 SGHTA and CDR2 FQGNSA. V dropped 5 bases and J dropped 5 bases, with 14 bases sitting between them. The CDR3 covers 14 residues. CDR3 residues: CASSRPWGKDTQYF. In DNA, the CDR3 is TGTGCCAGCAGCCGCCCATGGGGGAAAGATACGCAGTATTTT.

This chain uses TRBV7-9 with TRBJ1-5; D possibly corresponds to TRBD1 (5 bases). Deletions cut 1 base from V and 5 bases from J, with 12 bases between. Germline-derived CDR1 and CDR2 are SEHNR and FQNEAQ (reference sequence). This CDR3 region has 15 residues. The CDR3 sequence is CASSLVGERDQPQHF. CDR3 bases: TGTGCCAGCAGCTTAGTGGGGGAACGCGATCAGCCCCAGCATTTT.

As concerns this clonotype: The junction and the germline gene differ at one end; a read error may be behind it. This sequence joins TRBV7-7 and TRBJ2-1; D gene ambiguous. This CDR3 has 15 amino acids. Per the germline V gene, CDR1 is SSHAT and CDR2 is FNYEAQ (reference sequence). This chain's CDR3 is CASSLGADPYNEQFF. CDR3 DNA sequence: TGTGCTAGCAGCTTAGGAGCAGACCCCTACAATGAGCAGTTCTTC.

The V gene is TRBV5-1, the J gene TRBJ1-1, with 8 bases that match TRBD1. V was clipped by 2 bases and J by 3 bases; unmatched bases: 3. Germline assignment: CDR1 SGHRS and CDR2 YFSETQ. The CDR3 sequence is 14 residues long. CDR3 DNA: TGCGCCAGCAGCTTACAACAGGGGGACACTGAAGCTTTCTTT. As protein: CASSLQQGDTEAFF. The complete variable domain, with remaining parts taken from reference TRBV5-1 and TRBJ1-1, reads KAGVTQTPRYLIKTRGQQVTLSCSPISGHRSVSWYQQTPGQGLQFLFEYFSETQRNKGNFPGRFSGRQFSNSRSEMNVSTLELGDSALYLCASSLQQGDTEAFFGQGTRLTVV.

This sequence joins TRBV4-2 and TRBJ2-5; 11 positions agree with TRBD2. Trimming cost V 1 base and J 5 bases; bases outside gene matches: 12. Germline V gene lookup returns CDR1 LGHNA and CDR2 YNFKEQ. This CDR3 has 18 amino acids. The CDR3 sequence: CASSQAPRETSGDETQYF. The DNA of the CDR3 is TGTGCCAGCAGCCAAGCCCCGCGTGAGACTAGCGGGGACGAGACCCAGTACTTC.

The chain is built from TRBV12-3 or TRBV12-4 and TRBJ2-7; 13 positions match TRBD2. The J segment lost 0 bases and the V segment lost 4 bases, leaving 6 bases of the junction unmatched. The length of the CDR3 is 17 residues. CDR3 in DNA: TGTGCCAGCAGTTCGACTAGCGGGAGGCCGCGCTCCTACGAGCAGTACTTC. It codes for CASSSTSGRPRSYEQYF.

The chain is built from TRBV12-3 or TRBV12-4 and TRBJ1-1; D call uncertain. The CDR3 has 14 amino acids. The V and J ends lost 6 bases and 1 base respectively, with 12 bases between them. The chain's CDR3 is CASRNSGANTEAFF. In DNA form, the CDR3 reads TGTGCCAGCAGAAATTCAGGAGCGAACACTGAAGCTTTCTTT.